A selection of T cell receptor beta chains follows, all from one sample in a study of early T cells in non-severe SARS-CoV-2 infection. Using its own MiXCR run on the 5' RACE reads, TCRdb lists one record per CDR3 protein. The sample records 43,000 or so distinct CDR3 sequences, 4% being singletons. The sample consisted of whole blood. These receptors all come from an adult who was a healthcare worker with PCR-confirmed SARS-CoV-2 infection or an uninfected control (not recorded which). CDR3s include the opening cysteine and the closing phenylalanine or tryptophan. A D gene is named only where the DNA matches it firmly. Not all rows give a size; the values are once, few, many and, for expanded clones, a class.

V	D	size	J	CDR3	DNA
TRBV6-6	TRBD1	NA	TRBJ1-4	CASSYPGTGRLAEKLFF	TGTGCCAGCAGTTACCCCGGGACAGGGAGGCTAGCGGAAAAACTGTTTTTT
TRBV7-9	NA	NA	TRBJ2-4	CASSQRGPRGVNIQYF	TGTGCCAGCAGCCAACGGGGACCCCGGGGAGTGAACATTCAGTACTTC
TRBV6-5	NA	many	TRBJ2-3	CASSYSRAPSTDTQYF	TGTGCCAGCAGTTACTCTAGGGCACCTAGCACAGATACGCAGTATTTT
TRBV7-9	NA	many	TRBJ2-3	CASSLSGITDTQYF	TGTGCCAGCAGCTTATCCGGGATCACAGATACGCAGTATTTT
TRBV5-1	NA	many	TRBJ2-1	CASSLGLEPYNEQFF	TGCGCCAGCAGCTTAGGCCTGGAGCCCTACAATGAGCAGTTCTTC
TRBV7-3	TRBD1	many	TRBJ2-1	CASSLTPGQGNEQFF	TGTGCCAGCAGCCTTACTCCGGGACAGGGAAATGAGCAGTTCTTC
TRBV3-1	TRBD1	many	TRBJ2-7	CASSHRTGLNEQYF	TGTGCCAGCAGCCATAGGACAGGGCTTAACGAGCAGTACTTC
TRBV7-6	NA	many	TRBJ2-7	CASSPLSPLQTYEQYF	TGTGCCAGCAGCCCATTGTCGCCGCTTCAAACCTACGAGCAGTACTTC
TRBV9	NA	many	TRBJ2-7	CASMLHEKTANSYEQYF	TGTGCCAGCATGCTGCACGAGAAAACAGCAAACTCCTACGAGCAGTACTTC
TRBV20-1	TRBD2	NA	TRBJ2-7	CSATTGTSGTGQYF	TGCAGTGCTACTACCGGGACTAGCGGGACAGGGCAGTACTTC
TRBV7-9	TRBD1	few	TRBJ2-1	CASTPTGDYNEQFF	TGTGCCAGCACCCCGACAGGGGATTACAATGAGCAGTTCTTC
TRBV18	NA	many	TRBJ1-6	CASSQHNPDRSPLHF	TGTGCCAGCTCACAACACAACCCTGACCGGTCACCCCTCCACTTT
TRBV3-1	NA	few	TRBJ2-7	CASSQDYAGTEQYF	TGTGCCAGCAGCCAAGATTACGCAGGGACCGAGCAGTACTTC
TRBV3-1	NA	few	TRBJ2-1	CASSQGNLYNEQFF	TGTGCCAGCAGCCAAGGTAACCTATACAATGAGCAGTTCTTC
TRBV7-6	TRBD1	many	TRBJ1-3	CASSSRGQSENTIYF	TGTGCCAGCAGCTCTCGGGGACAGTCTGAAAACACCATATATTTT
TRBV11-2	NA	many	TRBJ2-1	CASSFNGVSYNEQFF	TGTGCCAGCAGCTTCAACGGGGTTTCCTACAATGAGCAGTTCTTC
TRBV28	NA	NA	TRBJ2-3	CASSSDRRGPTKGLVAQYF	TGTGCCAGCAGTTCCGACAGGAGGGGTCCCACTAAGGGTCTCGTCGCGCAGTATTTT
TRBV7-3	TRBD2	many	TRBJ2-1	CASSFAAGGTNEQFF	TGTGCCAGCAGCTTTGCAGCGGGAGGTACCAATGAGCAGTTCTTC
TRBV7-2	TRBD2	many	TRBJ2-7	CASSLAYSSGSYEQYF	TGTGCCAGCAGCTTAGCCTACTCTAGCGGGAGTTACGAGCAGTACTTC
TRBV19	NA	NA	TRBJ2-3	CASSGGHSTDTQYF	TGTGCCAGTAGCGGGGGACATAGCACAGATACGCAGTATTTT
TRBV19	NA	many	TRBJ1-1	CASSDPSLSQGEAFF	TGTGCCAGTAGTGACCCCTCCTTGTCACAGGGAGAAGCTTTCTTT
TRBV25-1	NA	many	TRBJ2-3	CASSSSSSSTDTQYF	TGTGCCAGCAGTTCCAGCTCGTCTAGCACAGATACGCAGTATTTT
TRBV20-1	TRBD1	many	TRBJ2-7	CSARDLGQGESLEQYF	TGCAGTGCTAGAGATCTGGGGCAGGGGGAAAGTTTGGAGCAGTACTTC
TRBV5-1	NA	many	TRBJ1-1	CASSLGSRYTEAFF	TGCGCCAGCAGCTTGGGATCCAGGTACACTGAAGCTTTCTTT
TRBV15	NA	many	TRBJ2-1	CATSRDTGTHNEQFF	TGTGCCACCAGCAGAGATACGGGGACTCACAATGAGCAGTTCTTC
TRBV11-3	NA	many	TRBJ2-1	CASSSWDNEQFF	TGTGCCAGCAGCTCGTGGGACAATGAGCAGTTCTTC
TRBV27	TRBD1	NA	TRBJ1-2	CASSITTGAYGYTF	TGTGCCAGCAGTATCACCACAGGGGCCTATGGCTACACCTTC